This entry lists 30 T cell receptor beta chains sequenced from one sample in a study of cytomegalovirus exposure and HLA in healthy donors. Amplification used 60 Vbeta primers and 13 Jbeta primers. The protocol was immunoSEQ multiplex PCR, while the TCRdb copy is restricted to in-frame clones and leaves out a portion. The sample lists around 150,000 clones, roughly 70% occurring once. Source material: PBMCs. Receptor source: a woman aged 45-65 years in good health and CMV-seropositive.

The gene calls are TRBV5-1 and TRBJ2-1, with a tentative D call TRBD2 (6 bases). Per the germline V gene, CDR1 is SGHRS and CDR2 is YFSETQ. This CDR3 region has 16 residues. V gave up 0 bases and J gave up 0 bases, with 10 bases separating them. The DNA for the CDR3 is TGCGCCAGCAGCTTGGCGGGGGACCCCTCCTACAATGAGCAGTTCTTC. This codes for CASSLAGDPSYNEQFF.

This chain's CDR3 is CASSPGQGASMANEKLFF. DNA of the CDR3: TGCGCCAGCAGCCCGGGACAGGGGGCGAGTATGGCTAATGAAAAACTGTTTTTT. This chain joins TRBV5-1 and TRBJ1-4; 12 nucleotides line up with TRBD1. V trimming: 4 bases; J trimming: 3 bases; junction bases outside the gene matches: 10. Germline V gene data show CDR1 as SGHRS and CDR2 as YFSETQ. The CDR3 sequence is 18 residues long.

This clone has more than one count but fewer than ten. The chain carries TRBV6-6 and TRBJ2-1, with 13 bases that match TRBD2. Germline assignment: CDR1 MNHNY and CDR2 SVGAGI (reference sequence). V gave up 5 bases and J gave up 4 bases; unmatched junction bases: 2. The CDR3 has 15 residues. CDR3 residues: CASSPLAGGYNEQFF. DNA of the CDR3: TGTGCCAGCAGTCCACTAGCGGGGGGGTACAATGAGCAGTTCTTC.

This rearrangement joins TRBV27 to TRBJ2-5; 7 bases are shared with TRBD1. V shed 5 bases and J 6 bases; nucleotides not matched to a gene: 12. This CDR3 region has 15 residues. Germline assignment: CDR1 MNHEY and CDR2 SMNVEV (reference sequence). The chain's CDR3 is CASSPSLDRRQTQYF. Here the CDR3 DNA reads TGTGCCAGCAGTCCCTCTTTGGACAGGCGGCAGACCCAGTACTTC.

This clone was detected only once. The rearrangement links TRBV7-9 to TRBJ1-6; TRBD1 aligns across 11 bases. Trimming cost V 5 bases and J 8 bases; bases outside gene matches: 5. CDR3 length: 15 amino acids. Germline V gene data show CDR1 as SEHNR and CDR2 as FQNEAQ (reference sequence). CDR3 region: CASSLGQGAYSPLHF. CDR3 coding DNA: TGTGCCAGCAGCCTCGGACAGGGGGCTTATTCACCCCTCCACTTT.

This chain uses TRBV6-1 with TRBJ2-7; TRBD2 might be the D (5 bases). There are 13 residues in the CDR3. CDR1 and CDR2 (germline): MNHNS, SASEGT. Trimming removed 4 bases from V and 4 bases from J, with 11 bases in between. The CDR3 sequence: CASSGDGVYEQYF. DNA for the CDR3: TGTGCCAGCAGTGGAGACGGGGTTTACGAGCAGTACTTC.

The V and J genes are TRBV10-2 and TRBJ2-6; D perhaps matches TRBD1 (6 bases). Germline V gives CDR1 WSHSY, CDR2 SAAADI. This CDR3 is built from 18 residues. The ends were cut back, 1 base at V and 4 bases at J, with 17 bases in the middle. CDR3 sequence (DNA): TGCGCCAGCAGTGAGTTTAACCACAGGGAATACGGGGCCAACGTCCTGACTTTC. Its protein is CASSEFNHREYGANVLTF.

This clone was seen only a few times. V and J are TRBV5-1 and TRBJ2-5; 9 bases line up with TRBD2. The J call may be incorrect, as the DNA end agrees better with TRBJ2-7. This CDR3 is built from 15 residues. Germline CDR1 and CDR2: SGHRS and YFSETQ. The CDR3 nucleotides read TGCGCCAGCAGCGAGAGCGGGGGGCGTTCCTACGAGCAGTACTTC. Translation gives CASSESGGRSYEQYF.

The gene calls are TRBV18 and TRBJ1-4; TRBD1 might be the D (5 bases). The germline V and J ends were trimmed by 1 base and 7 bases, with 13 bases remaining between them. Germline CDR1 reads KGHSH; CDR2 reads LQKENI. The length of the CDR3 is 15 residues. DNA for the CDR3: TGTGCCAGCTCACCACGGGAGGGGAGCGGTGAAAAACTGTTTTTT. Residues: CASSPREGSGEKLFF.

This clone appeared a single time. The chain recombines TRBV7-9 with TRBJ1-1; TRBD1 aligns across 8 bases. CDR1 is SEHNR and CDR2 is FQNEAQ in the germline V gene (reference sequence). The CDR3 spans 15 residues. The V and J ends lost 4 bases and 2 bases, in that order; junction bases with no gene match: 6. The CDR3 here is CASSSWTGSNTEAFF. The CDR3 DNA sequence: TGTGCCAGCAGCTCCTGGACAGGGTCTAACACTGAAGCTTTCTTT. The complete variable domain, with remaining parts taken from reference TRBV7-9 and TRBJ1-1, reads DTGVSQNPRHKITKRGQNVTFRCDPISEHNRLYWYRQTLGQGPEFLTYFQNEAQLEKSRLLSDRFSAERPKGSFSTLEIQRTEQGDSAMYLCASSSWTGSNTEAFFGQGTRLTVV.

This clone was seen once. The genes are TRBV6-5 and TRBJ2-1; D possibly corresponds to TRBD1 (6 bases). CDR1 is MNHEY, CDR2 SVGAGI, per germline. The CDR3 contains 13 residues. The V end lost 5 bases, the J end lost 4 bases, and 9 bases lay between the germline ends. Here the CDR3 reads CASSQDSYNEQFF. The CDR3 region has the DNA TGTGCCAGCAGTCAGGACAGTTACAATGAGCAGTTCTTC.

V gene TRBV10-3 combines with J gene TRBJ2-7; weak D call: TRBD2 (6 bases). Germline CDR1 reads ENHRY; CDR2 reads SYGVKD. This CDR3 is 15 amino acids long. V was cut by 7 bases and J by 2 bases, with 18 bases left in between. CDR3 sequence (DNA): TGTGCCATCAAAGAGAACCGGGACTCTACCTACGAGCAGTACTTC. Its protein is CAIKENRDSTYEQYF.

This clone has only one observation. The junction and the germline gene differ at one end; a read error may be behind it. J is TRBJ1-2 and V is TRBV6-1; D perhaps matches TRBD1 (5 bases). CDR1 MNHNS and CDR2 SASEGT come from the germline V gene. This CDR3 comprises 10 residues. CDR3 in amino acids: CASSEAGALF. CDR3 nucleotide sequence: TGTGCCAGCAGTGAAGCAGGGGCACTCTTC.

The CDR3 bases are TGTGCCAGCAGTCGGACTGTGAACACCGGGGAGCTGTTTTTT. This codes for CASSRTVNTGELFF. The chain carries TRBV6-6 and TRBJ2-2; D possibly corresponds to TRBD2 (5 bases). CDR3 size: 14 residues. In germline, CDR1 is MNHNY, CDR2 SVGAGI (reference sequence). V was cut by 5 bases and J by 1 base, with 8 bases left in between.

This chain links TRBV5-6 with TRBJ2-3, with 9 bases matching TRBD2. Germline CDR1 is SGHDT and CDR2 is YYEEEE. There are 15 residues in the CDR3. The V segment lost 0 bases and the J segment 3 bases; nucleotides outside the gene matches: 2. CDR3 sequence (DNA): TGTGCCAGCAGCTTGGGCGGGGGGGCAACAGATACGCAGTATTTT. This codes for CASSLGGGATDTQYF.

This clone was detected only a few times. The J gene is TRBJ1-5, the V gene TRBV2; 7 bases line up with TRBD1. Losses at the gene ends were 8 bases for V and 5 bases for J; bases not matched to a gene: 6. Germline CDR1 and CDR2: SNHLY and FYNNEI. The CDR3 has 13 residues. The CDR3 loop reads CASEIDRDQPQHF. The CDR3 nucleotides are TGTGCCAGCGAGATAGACAGGGATCAGCCCCAGCATTTT. Based on the CDR3 plus reference TRBV2 and TRBJ1-5, the full variable domain is EPEVTQTPSHQVTQMGQEVILRCVPISNHLYFYWYRQILGQKVEFLVSFYNNEISEKSEIFDDQFSVERPDGSNFTLKIRSTKLEDSAMYFCASEIDRDQPQHFGDGTRLSIL.

The CDR3 sequence: CASSQDGGSYNSPLHF. The CDR3 region has the DNA TGTGCCAGCAGCCAAGACGGGGGTTCCTATAATTCACCCCTCCACTTT. The chain has TRBV4-2 and TRBJ1-6; possible D gene TRBD1, 5 bases. The CDR3 has 16 residues. V lost 0 bases to trimming and J lost 1 base, with 7 bases between them. Germline V gene lookup returns CDR1 LGHNA and CDR2 YNFKEQ.

The J gene is TRBJ2-7, the V gene TRBV5-6; D possibly corresponds to TRBD1 (5 bases). V was cut by 3 bases and J by 3 bases, with 7 bases left in between. The CDR3 contains 12 residues. Germline V gene data show CDR1 as SGHDT and CDR2 as YYEEEE. The CDR3 loop is CASSYQGYEQYF. Here the CDR3 DNA reads TGTGCCAGCAGCTACCAGGGCTACGAGCAGTACTTC.

The chain employs TRBV9 and TRBJ2-5; 12 nucleotides align to TRBD2. V lost 4 bases and J lost 4; bases outside the gene matches: 5. Germline values: CDR1 SGDLS, CDR2 YYNGEE. The CDR3 is made up of 15 amino acids. CDR3 loop: CASSLGLAGIETQYF. In nucleotides, the CDR3 is TGTGCCAGCAGCCTTGGACTAGCGGGGATAGAGACCCAGTACTTC.

The sample holds a few counts of this clone. This rearrangement joins TRBV7-8 to TRBJ2-3; 8 nucleotides align to TRBD2. V trimming: 0 bases; J trimming: 1 base; junction bases outside the gene matches: 9. CDR1 is SGHVS and CDR2 is FQNEAQ in the germline V gene. This CDR3 has 18 residues. The CDR3 reads CASSLAGTGGLGTDTQYF. CDR3 nucleotide sequence: TGTGCCAGCAGCTTAGCGGGGACGGGGGGGCTCGGCACAGATACGCAGTATTTT.

The chain combines TRBV6-1 with TRBJ1-3, with D unclear. Germline V gives CDR1 MNHNS, CDR2 SASEGT. V was clipped by 3 bases and J by 0 bases, with 12 bases between them. The length of the CDR3 is 16 residues. DNA of the CDR3: TGTGCCAGCAGTGATGTCAGCGGTAACTCTGGAAACACCATATATTTT. Translated: CASSDVSGNSGNTIYF.

J is TRBJ1-1 and V is TRBV5-1, with D perhaps TRBD1 (6 bases). CDR3 length: 14 residues. CDR1 SGHRS and CDR2 YFSETQ come from the germline V gene. V was cut by 4 bases and J by 4 bases, with 14 bases left in between. CDR3 region: CASSAGVGFTEAFF. For the CDR3, the DNA is TGCGCCAGCAGCGCAGGGGTGGGTTTCACTGAAGCTTTCTTT.

The J gene is TRBJ2-5, the V gene TRBV2; 8 bases are shared with TRBD1. Germline values: CDR1 SNHLY, CDR2 FYNNEI. V shed 6 bases and J 4 bases; nucleotides not matched to a gene: 1. The CDR3 sequence is 12 residues long. CDR3 DNA sequence: TGTGCCAGCAGGACAGGGGCAGAGACCCAGTACTTC. Its protein is CASRTGAETQYF.

This chain connects TRBV4-1 to TRBJ2-2, with D unresolved. The CDR3 spans 17 residues. CDR1 is MGHRA, CDR2 YSYEKL, per germline. Between the trimmed V and J ends, which lost 5 bases and 4 bases, there was a span of 20 bases. CDR3 coding DNA: TGCGCCAGCAGCTATAAAAACGGGTGGCGTGGCACCGGGGAGCTGTTTTTT. This sequence encodes CASSYKNGWRGTGELFF.

The rearrangement links TRBV19 to TRBJ2-7, with D tentatively TRBD1 (6 bases). The germline V and J ends were trimmed by 2 bases and 3 bases, with 14 bases remaining between them. Germline CDR1 reads LNHDA; CDR2 reads SQIVND (reference sequence). This CDR3 contains 15 residues. CDR3 nucleotide sequence: TGTGCCAGTAGTATAACTCCAGGGGAAAACTACGAGCAGTACTTC. Amino acids: CASSITPGENYEQYF.

The chain links TRBV28 to TRBJ1-5; D is perhaps TRBD1 (5 bases). CDR1 MDHEN and CDR2 SYDVKM come from the germline V gene. This CDR3 contains 15 residues. Deletions cut 1 base from V and 7 bases from J, with 14 bases between. In DNA form, the CDR3 reads TGTGCCAGCAGTTTATTGGCAGGGCACGGACAGCCCCAGCATTTT. The encoded protein is CASSLLAGHGQPQHF.

The gene calls are TRBV19 and TRBJ1-5; TRBD1 might be the D (6 bases). V lost 7 bases to trimming and J lost 4 bases, with 17 bases between them. This CDR3 spans 15 amino acids. Germline lookup yields CDR1 LNHDA and CDR2 SQIVND (reference sequence). The CDR3 nucleotides read TGTGCCAGTACCAGGACAGACAAGAATAATCAGCCCCAGCATTTT. Translated, it gives CASTRTDKNNQPQHF.

The J gene is TRBJ2-1, the V gene TRBV4-2; 8 nucleotides align to TRBD2. V lost 6 bases to trimming and J lost 4 bases; unmatched junction nucleotides: 8. This CDR3 has 15 amino acids. Germline V gives CDR1 LGHNA, CDR2 YNFKEQ. The CDR3 nucleotides are TGTGCCAGCAGTCCCGGGGGGGGTACTTACAATGAGCAGTTCTTC. Translated, it gives CASSPGGGTYNEQFF.

The chain recombines TRBV2 with TRBJ1-2; 8 bases are a match to TRBD1. Germline assignment: CDR1 SNHLY and CDR2 FYNNEI. The CDR3 is 13 amino acids. V shed 7 bases, J shed 8 bases, and the junction held 9 bases outside the gene matches. The CDR3 nucleotides read TGTGCCAGCAAGACAGGGGAAGTAGGGGGCTACACCTTC. Protein sequence: CASKTGEVGGYTF.

CDR3 sequence reads: CAWRVTGPYNEQFF. The DNA for the CDR3 is TGTGCCTGGAGGGTTACAGGGCCCTACAATGAGCAGTTCTTC. V usage is TRBV30 and J usage is TRBJ2-1; TRBD1 might be the D (6 bases). V was cut by 3 bases and J by 2 bases, with 11 bases left in between. The CDR3 length is 14 residues. Germline V gene lookup returns CDR1 GTSNPN and CDR2 SVGIG (reference sequence). Full variable domain (missing parts from reference TRBV30 and TRBJ2-1): SQTIHQWPATLVQPVGSPLSLECTVEGTSNPNLYWYRQAAGRGLQLLFYSVGIGQISSEVPQNLSASRPQDRQFILSSKKLLLSDSGFYLCAWRVTGPYNEQFFGPGTRLTVL.